Each of the 20 T cell receptor beta chains below was sequenced from the same sample in a study of cytomegalovirus exposure and HLA in healthy donors. Both 60 Vbeta primers and 13 Jbeta primers went into the PCR. Assay: immunoSEQ multiplex PCR; the TCRdb copy retains only in-frame clones and omits some. Of about 62,000 clones listed, approximately 87% are singletons. Material: PBMCs. Receptors were obtained from a man between 18 and 29 years old in good health and CMV-seronegative.

CDR3: CASSFVGAYGYTF. The DNA of the CDR3 is TGTGCCAGCAGTTTTGTGGGAGCCTATGGCTACACCTTC. V usage is TRBV28 and J usage is TRBJ1-2; the D is unclear. V lost 3 bases and J lost 4, with 9 bases in between. Looked up from germline, CDR1 is MDHEN and CDR2 is SYDVKM. The CDR3 loop spans 13 amino acids.

The chain links TRBV15 to TRBJ1-2; possible D gene TRBD1, 5 bases. Trimming cost V 2 bases and J 8 bases, with 15 bases left between them. The CDR3 sequence is 14 residues long. Germline V gene lookup returns CDR1 LNHNV and CDR2 YYDKDF (reference sequence). As DNA, the CDR3 is TGTGCCACCAGCAGATCCAGCCCAGGGCGAGGCTACACCTTC. This gives the protein CATSRSSPGRGYTF.

This chain connects TRBV6-5 to TRBJ1-1; possible D gene TRBD1, 5 bases. V lost 7 bases and J lost 1, with 13 bases in between. The CDR3 has 14 residues. The germline V gene encodes CDR1 MNHEY and CDR2 SVGAGI. CDR3 sequence: CASTAPTGNTEAFF. In nucleotides, the CDR3 is TGTGCCAGCACCGCTCCCACAGGGAACACTGAAGCTTTCTTT.

The chain carries TRBV14 and TRBJ2-5; no firm D call. Germline CDR1 and CDR2: SGHDN and FVKESK. The CDR3 has 13 residues. V was cut by 5 bases and J by 5 bases, with 12 bases left in between. The DNA for the CDR3 is TGTGCCAGCAGCAGATACCCCGGGGAGACCCAGTACTTC. It specifies CASSRYPGETQYF. The complete variable domain, with remaining parts taken from reference TRBV14 and TRBJ2-5, reads EAGVTQFPSHSVIEKGQTVTLRCDPISGHDNLYWYRRVMGKEIKFLLHFVKESKQDESGMPNNRFLAERTGGTYSTLKVQPAELEDSGVYFCASSRYPGETQYFGPGTRLLVL.

The rearrangement uses TRBV15 and TRBJ2-1, with 7 bases lining up with TRBD1. After removal of 4 bases from V and 4 bases from J, the junction contained 13 bases not matched to a gene. From germline, CDR1 is LNHNV and CDR2 YYDKDF (reference sequence). This CDR3 region has 17 residues. The CDR3 loop reads CATSTRQGWQVYNEQFF. DNA of the CDR3: TGTGCCACCAGCACACGACAGGGATGGCAGGTATACAATGAGCAGTTCTTC.

The chain has TRBV27 and TRBJ1-5; D not certain. Trimming took 5 bases from V and 3 from J, leaving 11 bases between them. CDR3 size: 14 residues. CDR1 is MNHEY, CDR2 SMNVEV, per germline (reference sequence). In nucleotides, the CDR3 is TGTGCCAGCAGTGGCGGGCGGACCAATCAGCCCCAGCATTTT. Translated, it gives CASSGGRTNQPQHF.

The V call is TRBV29-1, the J call TRBJ1-2; maybe TRBD1 (6 bases). The CDR3 has 13 residues. Germline assignment: CDR1 SQVTM and CDR2 ANQGSEA. Trimming left V 6 bases short and J 4 bases short, with 15 bases between. CDR3 bases: TGCAGCGTCCTACAGGGCTCCCTCTATGGCTACACCTTC. Translated: CSVLQGSLYGYTF.

The chain joins TRBV29-1 to TRBJ1-2; 10 nucleotides match TRBD1. V shed 7 bases, J shed 6 bases, and the junction held 14 bases outside the gene matches. The germline gives CDR1 SQVTM, CDR2 ANQGSEA. CDR3 length: 15 residues. The CDR3 bases are TGCAGCGCCGGAAGTGGGACAGGGGCTAAGGATGGCTACACCTTC. Protein product: CSAGSGTGAKDGYTF.

V gene TRBV7-2 combines with J gene TRBJ2-7; possibly TRBD2 for D (5 bases). CDR1 is SGHTA and CDR2 is FQGNSA in the germline V gene. Trimming removed 2 bases at V and 5 bases at J, with 13 bases between. This CDR3 comprises 14 residues. The CDR3 bases are TGTGCCAGCAGCTTAAGAACGGGGTCCCACGAGCAGTACTTC. Encoded protein: CASSLRTGSHEQYF.

The V gene is TRBV28, the J gene TRBJ1-5; a possible D gene is TRBD1 (5 bases). V lost 6 bases to trimming and J lost 0 bases, with 12 bases between them. Germline lookup yields CDR1 MDHEN and CDR2 SYDVKM. The CDR3 length is 15 residues. The CDR3 DNA reads as TGTGCCAGCAGCAGACAGTTAGATAGCAATCAGCCCCAGCATTTT. Translated, it gives CASSRQLDSNQPQHF.

The chain links TRBV7-2 to TRBJ2-1; TRBD1 agrees at 8 bases. Germline lookup yields CDR1 SGHTA and CDR2 FQGNSA. The CDR3 runs to 15 residues. With V trimmed by 3 bases and J by 3 bases, 4 bases remained unmatched. The chain's CDR3 is CASSFDRGSYNEQFF. The CDR3 nucleotides are TGTGCCAGCAGCTTCGACAGGGGAAGCTACAATGAGCAGTTCTTC.

This rearrangement joins TRBV9 to TRBJ2-2; 8 nucleotides agree with TRBD2. The length of the CDR3 is 16 residues. The V and J ends lost 3 bases and 2 bases, in that order; junction bases with no gene match: 6. CDR1 and CDR2 from the germline V gene are SGDLS and YYNGEE. CDR3 amino acids: CASSGTGGLNTGELFF. The DNA of the CDR3 is TGTGCCAGCAGCGGGACGGGGGGGCTTAACACCGGGGAGCTGTTTTTT.

The chain couples TRBV7-9 to TRBJ2-5, with D possibly being TRBD2 (5 bases). V lost 3 bases, J lost 0 bases, and 11 bases lay in between. Germline lookup yields CDR1 SEHNR and CDR2 FQNEAQ (reference sequence). The CDR3 contains 15 residues. In DNA, the CDR3 is TGTGCCAGCAGCTTTGGGCGGGCACACCAAGAGACCCAGTACTTC. Translated, it gives CASSFGRAHQETQYF.

The chain recombines TRBV19 with TRBJ1-5, with D hard to call. The germline gives CDR1 LNHDA, CDR2 SQIVND (reference sequence). V dropped 3 bases and J dropped 3 bases, with 6 bases sitting between them. The CDR3 covers 13 residues. The CDR3 loop reads CASSMAVNQPQHF. The CDR3 DNA sequence: TGTGCCAGTAGTATGGCAGTCAATCAGCCCCAGCATTTT. The full variable domain, rest sourced from reference TRBV19 and TRBJ1-5, is DGGITQSPKYLFRKEGQNVTLSCEQNLNHDAMYWYRQDPGQGLRLIYYSQIVNDFQKGDIAEGYSVSREKKESFPLTVTSAQKNPTAFYLCASSMAVNQPQHFGDGTRLSIL.

The rearrangement links TRBV19 to TRBJ2-7; D might be TRBD2 (5 bases). CDR1 is LNHDA, CDR2 SQIVND, per germline (reference sequence). V dropped 3 bases and J dropped 7 bases, with 13 bases sitting between them. The length of the CDR3 is 13 residues. The DNA of the CDR3 is TGTGCCAGTAGTATTGGCGGGTCTCGGGAGCAGTACTTC. Translated: CASSIGGSREQYF.

This chain joins TRBV2 and TRBJ2-7; 7 bases map to TRBD1. Germline V gene lookup returns CDR1 SNHLY and CDR2 FYNNEI. The CDR3 extends over 15 amino acids. Trimming took 5 bases from V and 0 from J; bases not matched to a gene: 7. The CDR3 region has the DNA TGTGCCAGCAGTCGACAGGGTACTAGCTCCTACGAGCAGTACTTC. Translated, it gives CASSRQGTSSYEQYF.

The chain links TRBV6-5 to TRBJ1-1; tentatively, D is TRBD1 (6 bases). The CDR3 covers 16 residues. V was trimmed by 0 bases and J by 2 bases, leaving 13 bases between them. Germline V lookup: CDR1 MNHEY, CDR2 SVGAGI. The CDR3 spells CASSYSRTGINTEAFF. The DNA of the CDR3 is TGTGCCAGCAGTTACTCCCGAACAGGGATCAACACTGAAGCTTTCTTT.

This clone has only one observation. The chain combines TRBV15 with TRBJ1-5, with D perhaps matching TRBD1 (6 bases). CDR1 and CDR2 from the germline V gene are LNHNV and YYDKDF (reference sequence). V lost 8 bases and J 0 bases, leaving 14 bases between the germline ends. The CDR3 spans 15 residues. The CDR3 sequence is CATSRDTYSNQPQHF. CDR3 DNA: TGTGCCACCTCCCGGGACACCTATAGCAATCAGCCCCAGCATTTT.

The chain links TRBV2 to TRBJ2-1; the match to TRBD2 covers 14 bases. Germline V lookup: CDR1 SNHLY, CDR2 FYNNEI. The trim removed 4 bases at V and 10 bases at J, leaving 6 bases unmatched. The CDR3 has 15 amino acids. CDR3 amino acids: CASSGGLAGASEQFF. CDR3 nucleotides: TGTGCCAGCAGTGGGGGACTAGCGGGGGCAAGCGAGCAGTTCTTC.

The rearrangement uses TRBV9 and TRBJ1-5, with D hard to call. This CDR3 comprises 17 residues. Between the trimmed V and J ends, which lost 4 bases and 5 bases, there was a span of 22 bases. Germline-derived CDR1 and CDR2 are SGDLS and YYNGEE. CDR3 region: CASSSAPAAGIDQPQHF. The CDR3 bases are TGTGCCAGCAGCTCAGCCCCCGCGGCGGGTATCGATCAGCCCCAGCATTTT.